This TCR beta chain originates from a study of T cell responses to AZD1222 COVID-19 vaccine. Study summary: Pooled samples include second doses given at about 4 or 12 weeks. Broader study findings: Donors, mostly white British, included more females; clonal diversity was possibly underestimated. Spike-specific TCR repertoires showed rising breadth and depth after two AZD1222 doses.

Assay: immunoSEQ multiplex PCR; the TCRdb copy retains only in-frame clones and omits some. The table records tens of thousands of clones, 86% of them present only once. This clone was found a few times. Antigen specificity is unknown. The clonotype comes from an adult in good health. The sample here was peripheral blood, taken on day 0 of AZD1222 vaccination.

The CDR3 protein is CSVDSLRVPTEAFF. CDR3 DNA sequence: TGCAGCGTTGACAGCCTAAGGGTCCCCACTGAAGCTTTCTTT. The chain uses TRBV29-1 and TRBJ1-1, with D unresolved. This CDR3 contains 14 residues. Per the germline V gene, CDR1 is SQVTM and CDR2 is ANQGSEA. The ends were cut back, 3 bases at V and 4 bases at J, with 15 bases in the middle.